One sample yielded the 4 T cell receptor beta chains listed below, sequenced in a study of T-cell memory formation after mild COVID-19. TCRdb reanalysed the 5' RACE reads using MiXCR and keeps one entry per CDR3 protein. The table includes roughly 350,000 distinct CDR3 sequences, roughly 15% detected once. Sequencing was done on a sample of PBMCs or a T cell subset sorted from them (not recorded which). These receptors were collected from a man younger than 35 who had mild COVID-19 (a few samples of this study predate the infection). Cell type and time point are not known.

This clonotype has a handful of counts. V is TRBV13 and J is TRBJ1-5, with D uncertain. The ends were cut back, 0 bases at V and 3 bases at J, with 3 bases in the middle. Germline-derived CDR1 and CDR2 are PRHDT and FYEKMQ (reference sequence). The CDR3 covers 13 residues. DNA of the CDR3: TGTGCCAGCAGCTTAGGGATCAATCAGCCCCAGCATTTT. Translated, it gives CASSLGINQPQHF.

The chain recombines TRBV10-3 with TRBJ2-7; possibly TRBD1 for D (5 bases). In germline, CDR1 is ENHRY, CDR2 SYGVKD. The V gene lost 5 bases and the J gene lost 7 bases, with 18 bases spanning the gap. The CDR3 has 14 residues. Written as DNA, the CDR3 is TGTGCCATCAGTCCCACTGGGTCAGGGTGGGAGCAGTACGTC. Translating gives CAISPTGSGWEQYV.

The CDR3 nucleotides are TGTGCCACCAGTGACCCGTCAAGGTCTCTAGCGGGGGGTGAGCAGTTCTTC. Encoded protein: CATSDPSRSLAGGEQFF. The chain couples TRBV24-1 to TRBJ2-1; 11 bases agree with TRBD2. With 4 bases clipped from V and 9 bases from J, the junction kept 13 bases outside the gene matches. From germline, CDR1 is KGHDR and CDR2 SFDVKD. The CDR3 length is 17 residues.

The genes are TRBV14 and TRBJ2-1, with 9 bases fitting TRBD2. The CDR3 covers 14 residues. CDR1 is SGHDN and CDR2 is FVKESK in the germline V gene. The trim removed 4 bases at V and 7 bases at J, leaving 5 bases unmatched. CDR3 sequence reads: CASSRLAELNEQFF. The CDR3 bases are TGTGCCAGCAGCCGACTAGCGGAGCTTAATGAGCAGTTCTTC.